This is a list of T cell receptor beta chains from one sample in a study of blood T cell repertoires in COVID-19. TCRdb's table, derived via immunoSEQ multiplex PCR, lists solely in-frame clones and lacks some. The table records under 150,000 clones, 84% of them present only once. Sequenced material: peripheral blood. The receptors shown here come from a woman in her thirties or forties with acute or convalescent COVID-19. CDR3s include the opening cysteine and the closing phenylalanine or tryptophan. Each record gives: J gene, V gene, clone size, D gene, CDR3 protein, CDR3 DNA. D genes are given only for firm matches. Clone sizes are given selectively: once, few, many, or a class where the clone is expanded.

j_gene: TRBJ1-1
v_gene: TRBV2
abundance: -
d_gene: TRBD1
CDR3aa: CASRGTGGVGTEAFF
CDR3nt: TGTGCCAGCAGGGGTACAGGGGGCGTAGGCACTGAAGCTTTCTTT

j_gene: TRBJ2-1
v_gene: TRBV10-3
abundance: -
d_gene: -
CDR3aa: CAISDVGYNEQFF
CDR3nt: TGTGCCATCAGTGACGTCGGCTACAATGAGCAGTTCTTC

j_gene: TRBJ2-7
v_gene: TRBV7-2
abundance: -
d_gene: -
CDR3aa: CASSFFESRGYEQYF
CDR3nt: TGTGCCAGCAGCTTTTTCGAGTCTCGAGGCTACGAGCAGTACTTC

j_gene: TRBJ1-5
v_gene: TRBV2
abundance: -
d_gene: -
CDR3aa: CASRKTTGINQPQHF
CDR3nt: TGTGCCAGCAGGAAAACCACAGGAATAAATCAGCCCCAGCATTTT

j_gene: TRBJ1-2
v_gene: TRBV21-1
abundance: -
d_gene: -
CDR3aa: CASSIRGTGAKVTYGYTF
CDR3nt: TGTGCCAGCAGCATAAGGGGGACAGGGGCTAAGGTAACCTATGGCTACACCTTC

j_gene: TRBJ1-3
v_gene: TRBV5-1
abundance: -
d_gene: -
CDR3aa: CASSSGGVSGNTIYF
CDR3nt: TGCGCCAGCAGCTCCGGGGGTGTGTCTGGAAACACCATATATTTT

j_gene: TRBJ2-2
v_gene: TRBV7-2
abundance: -
d_gene: TRBD1
CDR3aa: CASSLDRTGWGTGELFF
CDR3nt: TGTGCCAGCAGCTTAGACAGGACAGGGTGGGGTACCGGGGAGCTGTTTTTT

j_gene: TRBJ1-2
v_gene: TRBV19
abundance: -
d_gene: -
CDR3aa: CASKRRANYGYTF
CDR3nt: TGTGCCAGTAAACGCCGAGCTAACTATGGCTACACCTTC

j_gene: TRBJ1-1
v_gene: TRBV5-5
abundance: -
d_gene: -
CDR3aa: CASSLTSGLNTEAFF
CDR3nt: TGTGCCAGCAGCTTGACGTCAGGGTTGAACACTGAAGCTTTCTTT

j_gene: TRBJ1-1
v_gene: TRBV5-4
abundance: -
d_gene: -
CDR3aa: CASSVTLNTEAFF
CDR3nt: TGTGCCAGCAGCGTTACACTGAACACTGAAGCTTTCTTT

j_gene: TRBJ1-2
v_gene: TRBV24-1
abundance: -
d_gene: TRBD1
CDR3aa: CATSSGTGYGYTF
CDR3nt: TGTGCCACCAGTTCCGGGACAGGGTATGGCTACACCTTC

j_gene: TRBJ2-1
v_gene: TRBV5-1
abundance: -
d_gene: -
CDR3aa: CASSLTGYHEQFF
CDR3nt: TGCGCCAGCAGCTTAACAGGGTACCATGAGCAGTTCTTC

j_gene: TRBJ1-5
v_gene: TRBV5-1
abundance: -
d_gene: -
CDR3aa: CASSPTGYSNQPQHF
CDR3nt: TGCGCCAGCAGCCCGACAGGATATAGCAATCAGCCCCAGCATTTT

j_gene: TRBJ2-2
v_gene: TRBV6-5
abundance: -
d_gene: -
CDR3aa: CASRAGTVTGELFF
CDR3nt: TGTGCCAGCAGGGCGGGGACTGTCACCGGGGAGCTGTTTTTT

j_gene: TRBJ1-1
v_gene: TRBV7-9
abundance: -
d_gene: -
CDR3aa: CASSLDLINFPEAFF
CDR3nt: TGTGCCAGCAGCTTAGACCTCATTAACTTCCCTGAAGCTTTCTTT

j_gene: TRBJ1-6
v_gene: TRBV6-2/TRBV6-3
abundance: -
d_gene: -
CDR3aa: CASSRVGGPGGPLHF
CDR3nt: TGTGCCAGCAGTCGCGTTGGGGGGCCCGGGGGGCCCCTCCACTTT

j_gene: TRBJ2-1
v_gene: TRBV7-2
abundance: -
d_gene: TRBD2
CDR3aa: CASSLSSGAADEQFF
CDR3nt: TGTGCCAGCAGCTTGAGTAGCGGGGCCGCCGATGAGCAGTTCTTC

j_gene: TRBJ2-3
v_gene: TRBV6-4
abundance: -
d_gene: -
CDR3aa: CATRKDREAGGTDTQYF
CDR3nt: TGTGCCACCAGAAAGGACAGGGAGGCGGGGGGCACAGATACGCAGTATTTT

j_gene: TRBJ1-4
v_gene: TRBV15
abundance: -
d_gene: -
CDR3aa: CATSIKIYGDEKLFF
CDR3nt: TGTGCCACCAGCATCAAAATATACGGGGATGAAAAACTGTTTTTT

j_gene: TRBJ1-5
v_gene: TRBV6-2/TRBV6-3
abundance: -
d_gene: TRBD1
CDR3aa: CASSSRPTQGSNQPQHF
CDR3nt: TGTGCCAGCAGTTCCCGCCCAACACAGGGGAGCAATCAGCCCCAGCATTTT

j_gene: TRBJ1-3
v_gene: TRBV2
abundance: -
d_gene: -
CDR3aa: CASTDIKSSGNTIYF
CDR3nt: TGTGCCAGCACTGACATAAAGAGCTCTGGAAACACCATATATTTT

j_gene: TRBJ1-3
v_gene: TRBV7-2
abundance: few
d_gene: -
CDR3aa: CASSLQANSGNTIYF
CDR3nt: TGTGCCAGCAGCTTACAAGCCAATTCTGGAAACACCATATATTTT

j_gene: TRBJ2-1
v_gene: TRBV6-5
abundance: -
d_gene: -
CDR3aa: CASQWATSNEQFF
CDR3nt: TGTGCCTCCCAGTGGGCCACGAGCAATGAGCAGTTCTTC

j_gene: TRBJ1-4
v_gene: TRBV18
abundance: -
d_gene: -
CDR3aa: CASSPPPGEKLFF
CDR3nt: TGTGCCAGCTCACCACCTCCAGGGGAAAAACTGTTTTTT

j_gene: TRBJ1-2
v_gene: TRBV4-2
abundance: -
d_gene: TRBD1
CDR3aa: CASSPSAGQGVDDGYTF
CDR3nt: TGTGCCAGCAGCCCATCTGCGGGACAGGGGGTTGACGATGGCTACACCTTC

j_gene: TRBJ1-6
v_gene: TRBV27
abundance: once
d_gene: -
CDR3aa: CASSTTSAGADSPLHF
CDR3nt: TGTGCCAGCAGTACAACCTCGGCGGGGGCAGATTCACCCCTCCACTTT

j_gene: TRBJ1-2
v_gene: TRBV29-1
abundance: -
d_gene: -
CDR3aa: CSVVPGYNYGYTF
CDR3nt: TGCAGCGTTGTGCCGGGATACAACTATGGCTACACCTTC

j_gene: TRBJ1-2
v_gene: TRBV9
abundance: -
d_gene: -
CDR3aa: CASNAGTYYGYTF
CDR3nt: TGTGCCAGCAACGCTGGGACATACTATGGCTACACCTTC

j_gene: TRBJ2-7
v_gene: TRBV18
abundance: -
d_gene: TRBD1
CDR3aa: CASSLDRDYEQYF
CDR3nt: TGTGCCAGCTCACTGGACAGGGACTACGAGCAGTACTTC

j_gene: TRBJ1-1
v_gene: TRBV7-8
abundance: -
d_gene: -
CDR3aa: CASRRIRGTEAFF
CDR3nt: TGTGCCAGCAGGAGGATACGGGGGACTGAAGCTTTCTTT

j_gene: TRBJ1-5
v_gene: TRBV5-5
abundance: -
d_gene: TRBD1
CDR3aa: CASSSGGRGQRQPQHF
CDR3nt: TGTGCCAGCAGCTCAGGCGGCAGGGGGCAACGACAGCCCCAGCATTTT

j_gene: TRBJ1-1
v_gene: TRBV30
abundance: -
d_gene: TRBD1
CDR3aa: CAWSTDRGNTEAFF
CDR3nt: TGTGCCTGGAGCACAGACAGGGGGAACACTGAAGCTTTCTTT

j_gene: TRBJ2-1
v_gene: TRBV6-6
abundance: -
d_gene: -
CDR3aa: CASTRQGNEQFF
CDR3nt: TGTGCCAGCACTAGGCAGGGGAATGAGCAGTTCTTC

j_gene: TRBJ1-5
v_gene: TRBV7-8
abundance: -
d_gene: -
CDR3aa: CASSNVWESMDQPQHF
CDR3nt: TGTGCCAGCAGCAACGTTTGGGAGTCAATGGATCAGCCCCAGCATTTT

j_gene: TRBJ1-2
v_gene: TRBV2
abundance: few
d_gene: TRBD1
CDR3aa: CASSEALRQGAGYTF
CDR3nt: TGTGCCAGCAGTGAAGCGCTCAGACAGGGGGCGGGCTACACCTTC

j_gene: TRBJ1-3
v_gene: TRBV19
abundance: -
d_gene: -
CDR3aa: CASTPTGYTIYF
CDR3nt: TGTGCCAGTACCCCTACGGGGTACACCATATATTTT

j_gene: TRBJ1-6
v_gene: TRBV2
abundance: -
d_gene: -
CDR3aa: CASSDGSGVGKSPLHF
CDR3nt: TGTGCCAGCAGTGACGGTTCGGGAGTTGGGAAGTCACCCCTCCACTTT

j_gene: TRBJ2-2
v_gene: TRBV6-6
abundance: -
d_gene: TRBD1
CDR3aa: CASSNRDRGSTGELFF
CDR3nt: TGTGCCAGCAGTAACCGGGACAGGGGATCCACCGGGGAGCTGTTTTTT

j_gene: TRBJ2-7
v_gene: TRBV7-9
abundance: few
d_gene: TRBD2
CDR3aa: CASSFGAGAYEQYF
CDR3nt: TGTGCCAGCAGCTTTGGCGCGGGGGCCTACGAGCAGTACTTC

j_gene: TRBJ2-5
v_gene: TRBV25-1
abundance: once
d_gene: TRBD2
CDR3aa: CASSDGRVGSETQYF
CDR3nt: TGTGCCAGCAGTGATGGGAGGGTGGGGTCAGAGACCCAGTACTTC

j_gene: TRBJ2-1
v_gene: TRBV28
abundance: once
d_gene: TRBD2
CDR3aa: CASSPRGVSYNEQFF
CDR3nt: TGTGCCAGCAGTCCCCGGGGGGTCTCCTACAATGAGCAGTTCTTC

j_gene: TRBJ1-2
v_gene: TRBV5-1
abundance: -
d_gene: -
CDR3aa: CASSLVGQGYGYTF
CDR3nt: TGCGCCAGCAGCTTGGTGGGCCAGGGATATGGCTACACCTTC

j_gene: TRBJ2-6
v_gene: TRBV5-4
abundance: -
d_gene: -
CDR3aa: CASSLGGAGVGANVLTF
CDR3nt: TGTGCCAGCAGCTTAGGGGGGGCTGGTGTTGGGGCCAACGTCCTGACTTTC

j_gene: TRBJ1-1
v_gene: TRBV5-1
abundance: -
d_gene: -
CDR3aa: CASSLVGGAEAFF
CDR3nt: TGCGCCAGCAGCTTGGTTGGGGGCGCTGAAGCTTTCTTT

j_gene: TRBJ1-5
v_gene: TRBV19
abundance: -
d_gene: -
CDR3aa: CASRREGDQPQHF
CDR3nt: TGTGCCAGTAGGAGGGAGGGGGATCAGCCCCAGCATTTT

j_gene: TRBJ1-2
v_gene: TRBV5-8
abundance: -
d_gene: -
CDR3aa: CASSLRDSRNYGYTF
CDR3nt: TGTGCCAGCAGCTTGAGGGACTCACGTAACTATGGCTACACCTTC

j_gene: TRBJ1-6
v_gene: TRBV19
abundance: -
d_gene: -
CDR3aa: CASSIVGGGISPLHF
CDR3nt: TGTGCCAGTAGTATAGTCGGCGGGGGAATATCACCCCTCCACTTT

j_gene: TRBJ2-4
v_gene: TRBV5-1
abundance: -
d_gene: -
CDR3aa: CASSLQNIQYF
CDR3nt: TGCGCCAGCAGCCTTCAAAACATTCAGTACTTC

j_gene: TRBJ1-1
v_gene: TRBV9
abundance: -
d_gene: -
CDR3aa: CASSVGQVGTEAFF
CDR3nt: TGTGCCAGCAGCGTAGGACAGGTTGGCACTGAAGCTTTCTTT

j_gene: TRBJ2-5
v_gene: TRBV6-5
abundance: -
d_gene: -
CDR3aa: CATQAGAVLETQYF
CDR3nt: TGTGCCACCCAGGCGGGGGCCGTTCTTGAGACCCAGTACTTC

j_gene: TRBJ1-2
v_gene: TRBV6-4
abundance: few
d_gene: -
CDR3aa: CASRQQVSFNYGYTF
CDR3nt: TGTGCCAGCAGACAGCAGGTTTCCTTTAACTATGGCTACACCTTC

j_gene: TRBJ1-3
v_gene: TRBV11-2
abundance: few
d_gene: -
CDR3aa: CASSFVRQSSGNTIYF
CDR3nt: TGTGCCAGCAGCTTTGTCCGACAGTCTTCTGGAAACACCATATATTTT

j_gene: TRBJ2-3
v_gene: TRBV2
abundance: -
d_gene: TRBD1
CDR3aa: CASRFNRGLYTDTQYF
CDR3nt: TGTGCCAGCAGATTTAACAGGGGGCTTTACACAGATACGCAGTATTTT

j_gene: TRBJ1-2
v_gene: TRBV5-1
abundance: once
d_gene: TRBD1
CDR3aa: CASSSLPGGVDYGYTF
CDR3nt: TGCGCCAGCAGTTCTCTTCCAGGGGGCGTTGACTATGGCTACACCTTC

j_gene: TRBJ1-2
v_gene: TRBV4-1
abundance: -
d_gene: -
CDR3aa: CASSQNPSENYGYTF
CDR3nt: TGCGCCAGCAGCCAAAATCCAAGCGAAAACTATGGCTACACCTTC

j_gene: TRBJ1-2
v_gene: TRBV6-4
abundance: -
d_gene: TRBD1
CDR3aa: CASSWDRAYGYTF
CDR3nt: TGTGCCAGCAGTTGGGACAGGGCCTATGGCTACACCTTC